Reported below is one TCR beta chain. Its antigen is currently unknown. These data originate in a study of cytomegalovirus exposure and HLA in healthy donors. Findings and limits, study-wide: CMV serostatus was the sole immune exposure data available. The study labeled under 200 TCR beta chains cytomegalovirus-associated. Among the CMV-associated chains, three were confirmed in vitro as specific for CMV antigens.

PCR used 60 Vbeta primers and 13 Jbeta primers. Profiled with immunoSEQ multiplex PCR; TCRdb holds only in-frame clones, not every one. The sample shows approximately 110,000 clones, over 60% of them seen only once. The CDR3 is 17 amino acids. V was clipped by 3 bases and J by 2 bases; unmatched bases: 10. The V gene's germline CDR1 is SGHRS and CDR2 YFSETQ. This rearrangement joins TRBV5-1 to TRBJ2-1; 8 bases map to TRBD1. Input material: PBMCs. The TCR originated in a woman aged 55-75 years in good health and CMV-seropositive. This chain's CDR3 is CASSSDRARVTYNEQFF. CDR3 DNA: TGCGCCAGCAGCTCGGACAGGGCGAGGGTCACCTACAATGAGCAGTTCTTC.